This TCR beta chain is from a study of T cells in Graves' hyperthyroidism and ophthalmopathy (dated by TCRdb to between 2018 and 2021). Context from the whole study: Peripheral blood samples were taken at the time of initial diagnosis, prior to any treatment. After blood sampling, hyperthyroidism patients were treated with methimazole at a starting dose of 30 mg daily, and ophthalmopathy patients were treated with high-dose intravenous methylprednisolone. The study also compared thyroid tissue and blood T-cell repertoires from 5 to 7 Graves' hyperthyroidism patients. The paper describes TCR Vbeta CDR3 sequencing of 120 to 150 peripheral blood samples, made up of 43 ophthalmopathy patients, some 80 hyperthyroidism patients and 17 progressor patients. A discovery cohort of about 96 patients, approximately 45 with Graves' ophthalmopathy and 55 to 60 with stable Graves' hyperthyroidism, was used to find distinguishing TCR V-J signatures. Prospective prediction of ophthalmopathy was tested in an independent validation cohort consisting of under 20 hyperthyroidism patients and 15 to 17 patients who later progressed to ophthalmopathy. For training and testing, the 100 or so patients in the discovery cohort were randomly divided in a 7:3 ratio. On the study overall, not on this receptor specifically: Most expanded thyroid clonotypes (frequency above 0.001) were also detected in blood, a finding suggesting that blood repertoires may reflect thyroid immune responses. No statistical method was used to fix the sample size in advance, and group allocation was not hidden from the investigators. In validation, the model predicted progression to ophthalmopathy with over 65% sensitivity and approximately 78% specificity, a median of 6.5 months before onset. Ophthalmopathy was separated from stable hyperthyroidism by a 13 V-J signature model, with approximately 85% sensitivity and 81% to 83% specificity obtained in cross-validation and 80%/75% obtained in testing.

This clonotype was counted many times. This clone's antigen is unknown. No base qualities exist here, and no much larger clone lies one base off it. Amplification of TCR beta CDR3 regions was carried out from RNA transcripts. For the first round of RT-PCR on the TCR CDR3, the HTBI primer set was used together with the Qiagen OneStep RT-PCR kit. The libraries were constructed in a second round of multiplex PCR and then size-selected and purified. Libraries were sequenced paired-end with 100 bp reads on an Illumina HiSeq2000. On the authors' methods: Raw data were processed with SOAPnuke, discarding reads with adapters, uncalled bases, mean Phred below 15, or no exact constant-primer or identifier match. High-quality paired reads were merged with COPE v1.2.5, and unique nucleotide sequences were defined as clonotypes. Clonotypes were aligned to IMGT TRBV, TRBD and TRBJ reference segments using MiTCR v1.1. Only V-J combinations with frequency above 0.0001, covering about 99% of repertoires, were analysed. A TCS score was defined as the ratio of F50 (clonal expansion) to E x V (chaos), with BLOSUM62-based TCRdist applied between CDR3 peptides within each V-J. Welch's t-statistics and random forest reduced 500 to 550 V-J features to some 14, which were used in a naive Bayes classifier (R e1071). TCRdb reanalyzed the raw reads on its own, using fastp at Q25 for trimming and MiXCR for clone calling, and kept in-frame beta chains. Entries that share a CDR3 protein sequence are merged under the most common genes and DNA. For this entry, the V and J calls and clone size follow TCRdb and not the study's own pipeline. In this sample the table shows hundreds of thousands of distinct CDR3 sequences, around 16% of which occur a single time. Less than 3.5% of the sample is in the top ten clones.

Trimming accounts for 3 bases at V and 4 bases at J, while the number of junction bases matched to no gene is 7. CDR1 and CDR2, per the germline V gene (reference sequence), are DFQATT and SNEGSKA. The CDR3 spans 16 residues, from the cysteine through the phenylalanine. Just the 48-base CDR3 DNA is kept, in frame starting at base 1. Ophthalmopathy patients had moderately to severely active disease, with a Clinical Activity Score of 3 or more, a NOSPECS grade of 4 or more, and a disease duration of less than 3 months. Any patient with an uncontrolled infection, another autoimmune disease, pregnancy or lactation was excluded. Diagnoses were established on the basis of clinical symptoms, serum thyroxine and TRAb, thyroid ultrasound, and orbital computed tomography. Ficoll-Paque density gradient centrifugation was used to isolate PBMCs from approximately 10 ml of fresh peripheral blood. Total RNA was extracted using Trizol reagent, and RNA quality was assessed on an Agilent 2100 Bioanalyzer.

This receptor chain uses TRBV20-1 and TRBJ1-5; the central 12 bases match TRBD1. Sequencing was done on a sample of blood. The TCR was taken from a woman in her forties with Graves' ophthalmopathy. The CDR3 reads as follows: CSARPGQGALNQPQHF. The sequence in DNA is TGCAGTGCTAGGCCGGGACAGGGGGCTTTGAATCAGCCCCAGCATTTT.